This record concerns one TCR beta chain sequence. The data originate from a study of blood T cell repertoires in COVID-19. As for the study in general: Samples taken during acute and convalescent COVID-19 were collected in the United States, Italy and Spain. T cells, B-cell-depleted T cells, or PBMCs supplied cDNA or gDNA.

This CDR3 is built from 15 residues. Trimming took off 0 bases at V and 2 bases at J, with 11 bases between the two ends. In germline, CDR1 is LGHDT, CDR2 YNNKEL (reference sequence). Authors' processing steps: Quantification of nucleated cells was approximated via reference gene primer amplification. The assay was immunoSEQ multiplex PCR, and TCRdb's table has in-frame clones only and misses some. V, J and clone size reflect that table, while D and trimming were determined from the DNA. The table records around 97,000 clones, about 91% of them present only once. This receptor was identified in a human donor in a cohort sampled during active COVID-19. V usage is TRBV3-1 (or the pseudogene TRBV3-2) and J usage is TRBJ2-7, with D possibly TRBD1 on 6 matching bases. Specimen: peripheral blood. The CDR3 spells CASSQEPRGTYEQYF. The DNA for the CDR3 is TGTGCCAGCAGCCAAGAACCCAGGGGAACCTACGAGCAGTACTTC.